This T cell receptor (beta chain) was captured by sequencing in a study of blood T cells in healthy people across ages (dated by TCRdb to the mid-2010s). Concerning the study at large: Template switching captured roughly one uniquely barcoded TCR beta cDNA molecule per two T cells in model experiments. Age-related changes in TCR beta repertoire diversity were measured in the study by deep sequencing normalized with unique cDNA molecular identifiers. The donors were divided into four age groups: young (average around 15 years), middle-aged (almost 40), aged (approximately 62) and long-lived (about 84). To avoid experimental bias, donors of different ages were randomly spread across the sequencing lanes. For two donors (one aged 18 to 29 and one aged 80 or older), the study analyzed two additional independent replicas of 1 million unique cDNA reads from the same blood draw. On the study overall, not on this receptor specifically: Observed TCR beta diversity per million T cells fell roughly linearly with age, and a significant reduction was already apparent by age around 44. Observed TCR beta diversity correlated strongly with the percentage of naive T cells measured by flow cytometry. Bulk unsorted PBMC profiling prevented conclusive comparison of naive and antigen-experienced compartments. Total diversity estimates from one million sequenced T cells were considered lower bounds and underestimates. The CMV infection status of donors was not known, potentially confounding age-related changes in expanded clonotypes. Compared with the aged group, more naive CD4+ T cells, fewer expanded clones and increased TCR diversity were shown by the long-lived group, suggesting age selection.

Receptor amplification or capture employed 5' RACE. Sequencing relied on an Illumina HiSeq 2500. A second about 7 to 12 cycle PCR used a sample-barcoded 5' primer and a J-beta primer mix. Each TCR beta cDNA molecule received a unique molecular identifier from a template-switch 5' adaptor carrying 12 random nucleotides. Each sample yielded at least 3 million CDR3-containing paired-end reads. First-strand cDNA synthesis was performed from all RNA using the Mint cDNA synthesis kit, with priming by a TRBC-specific oligonucleotide. After uracil-DNA glycosylase treatment, a first 18-cycle PCR used universal primers M1SS and BC2_uni_R on all cDNA. On the study's bioinformatics: Normalization of each sample was performed by random selection of 1 million high-quality reads, each carrying a distinct molecular identifier. Instead of being binned into consensus sequences, reads with shared molecular identifiers were discarded. MiTCR, set to a Q25 quality threshold and the strictest error-elimination algorithm, was used for CDR3 identification, clonotype clustering and error correction. A nonparametric unseen species model with Euler transformation was used to estimate a lower bound on total TCR beta diversity. Starting from the raw public reads, TCRdb applied fastp trimming at Q25, assembled clones with MiXCR and retained in-frame beta chains. One record per CDR3 amino acid sequence lists the most common genes and DNA. These V and J calls rely on TCRdb rather than the paper's analysis. This sample lists around 1,500,000 distinct CDR3 sequences; approximately 42% were detected once. 7.9% of the sample goes to the ten largest clones.

Donors were around 37 systemically healthy Caucasian individuals from Russia aged 6 to 90 years. Each donor gave 8 to 10 milliliters of peripheral blood, collected into EDTA-treated Vacutainer tubes. Ficoll-Paque density-gradient centrifugation was used to isolate PBMCs, with at least 7 million obtained per sample. Trizol reagent was used to extract total RNA from the PBMCs, yielding at least 6 micrograms per sample. Naive CD45RAhigh/CD27high T cell percentages were measured by flow cytometry on a PBMC aliquot from every donor. The CDR3 sequence holds 20 residues, the cysteine and phenylalanine included. Solely the CDR3 DNA is kept, with 60 bases framed from the first base. As encoded in the germline V gene, CDR1 is ENHRY while CDR2 is SYGVKD. Here V drops 0 bases and J drops 5 bases, and the junction holds 18 bases not matched to any gene. The sample holds a few counts of this clonotype. This clone's antigen is unknown. There are no base qualities to consult, and no much larger clone falls within one base.

The V and J segments used are TRBV10-3 and TRBJ2-1, with TRBD2 matching 8 junction bases. What was sequenced was blood. The receptor was derived from a woman aged 18 to 35 in good health. The CDR3 sequence is CAISESPPRRGGRMDNEQFF. The DNA is TGTGCCATCAGTGAGTCTCCCCCTCGGCGCGGGGGGAGGATGGACAATGAGCAGTTCTTC.